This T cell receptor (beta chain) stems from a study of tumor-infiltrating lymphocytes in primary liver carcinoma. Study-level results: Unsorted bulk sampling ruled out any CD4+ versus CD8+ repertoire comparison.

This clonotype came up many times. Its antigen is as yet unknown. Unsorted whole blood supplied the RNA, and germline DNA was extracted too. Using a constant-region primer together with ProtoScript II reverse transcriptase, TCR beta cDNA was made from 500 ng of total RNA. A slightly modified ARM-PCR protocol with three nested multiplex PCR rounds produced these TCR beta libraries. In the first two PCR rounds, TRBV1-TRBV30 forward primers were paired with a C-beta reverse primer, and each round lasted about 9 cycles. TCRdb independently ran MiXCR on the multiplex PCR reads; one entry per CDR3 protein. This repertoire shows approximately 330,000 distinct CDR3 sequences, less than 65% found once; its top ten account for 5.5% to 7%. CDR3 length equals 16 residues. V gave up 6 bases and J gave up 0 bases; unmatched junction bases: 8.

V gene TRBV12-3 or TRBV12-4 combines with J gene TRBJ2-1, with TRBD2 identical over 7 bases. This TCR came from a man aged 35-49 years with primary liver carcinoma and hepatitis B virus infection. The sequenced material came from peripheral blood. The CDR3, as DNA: TGTGCCAGCAGGTACCAAGCGGGATACTCCTACAATGAGCAGTTCTTC. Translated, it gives CASRYQAGYSYNEQFF.